Here is one TCR beta chain with its context. Its antigen remains unknown. These data are taken from a study of cytomegalovirus exposure and HLA in healthy donors. Study-level findings and limits: Most TCR beta V segments were productive about 87% or about 30% of the time in an earlier analysis.

CDR3 length equals 15 residues. The V and J ends lost 3 bases and 1 base, in that order; junction bases with no gene match: 0. Germline loops: CDR1 SEHNR, CDR2 FQNEAQ (reference sequence). The PCR contained 60 Vbeta and 13 Jbeta primers. The method was immunoSEQ multiplex PCR; TCRdb's version includes in-frame clones alone and lacks a portion of them. The table includes some 190,000 clones, roughly 77% detected once. Sample: PBMCs. The V call is TRBV7-9, the J call TRBJ1-4, with 9 positions matching TRBD1. The sequence was obtained from a woman aged 25 to 45 in good health and CMV-seropositive. CDR3 in amino acids: CASSLDRGTNEKLFF. CDR3 coding DNA: TGTGCCAGCAGCTTGGACAGGGGAACTAATGAAAAACTGTTTTTT.